This TCR beta chain was identified during a study of T cells expressing NK-cell markers. General observations from the study: Whether expanded NKG2C-expressing T cell clones recognize HCMV is unknown.

As to this clonotype: Its target is unknown.

CDR1 is SQVTM, CDR2 ANQGSEA, per germline. The CDR3 runs 13 residues. Reanalyzing the 5' RACE reads, TCRdb keeps one entry per CDR3 protein, without DNA. Its table records roughly 160,000 distinct CDR3 sequences. The source material was blood T cells: a sorted CD56 or NKG2C T cell subset, CD4+ or CD8+ T cells, or bulk PBMC T cells (not recorded which). This TCR was recovered from a man aged 18-70 years in good health. J is TRBJ2-7 and V is TRBV29-1. CDR3 in amino acids: CSVVVQFSYEQYF.